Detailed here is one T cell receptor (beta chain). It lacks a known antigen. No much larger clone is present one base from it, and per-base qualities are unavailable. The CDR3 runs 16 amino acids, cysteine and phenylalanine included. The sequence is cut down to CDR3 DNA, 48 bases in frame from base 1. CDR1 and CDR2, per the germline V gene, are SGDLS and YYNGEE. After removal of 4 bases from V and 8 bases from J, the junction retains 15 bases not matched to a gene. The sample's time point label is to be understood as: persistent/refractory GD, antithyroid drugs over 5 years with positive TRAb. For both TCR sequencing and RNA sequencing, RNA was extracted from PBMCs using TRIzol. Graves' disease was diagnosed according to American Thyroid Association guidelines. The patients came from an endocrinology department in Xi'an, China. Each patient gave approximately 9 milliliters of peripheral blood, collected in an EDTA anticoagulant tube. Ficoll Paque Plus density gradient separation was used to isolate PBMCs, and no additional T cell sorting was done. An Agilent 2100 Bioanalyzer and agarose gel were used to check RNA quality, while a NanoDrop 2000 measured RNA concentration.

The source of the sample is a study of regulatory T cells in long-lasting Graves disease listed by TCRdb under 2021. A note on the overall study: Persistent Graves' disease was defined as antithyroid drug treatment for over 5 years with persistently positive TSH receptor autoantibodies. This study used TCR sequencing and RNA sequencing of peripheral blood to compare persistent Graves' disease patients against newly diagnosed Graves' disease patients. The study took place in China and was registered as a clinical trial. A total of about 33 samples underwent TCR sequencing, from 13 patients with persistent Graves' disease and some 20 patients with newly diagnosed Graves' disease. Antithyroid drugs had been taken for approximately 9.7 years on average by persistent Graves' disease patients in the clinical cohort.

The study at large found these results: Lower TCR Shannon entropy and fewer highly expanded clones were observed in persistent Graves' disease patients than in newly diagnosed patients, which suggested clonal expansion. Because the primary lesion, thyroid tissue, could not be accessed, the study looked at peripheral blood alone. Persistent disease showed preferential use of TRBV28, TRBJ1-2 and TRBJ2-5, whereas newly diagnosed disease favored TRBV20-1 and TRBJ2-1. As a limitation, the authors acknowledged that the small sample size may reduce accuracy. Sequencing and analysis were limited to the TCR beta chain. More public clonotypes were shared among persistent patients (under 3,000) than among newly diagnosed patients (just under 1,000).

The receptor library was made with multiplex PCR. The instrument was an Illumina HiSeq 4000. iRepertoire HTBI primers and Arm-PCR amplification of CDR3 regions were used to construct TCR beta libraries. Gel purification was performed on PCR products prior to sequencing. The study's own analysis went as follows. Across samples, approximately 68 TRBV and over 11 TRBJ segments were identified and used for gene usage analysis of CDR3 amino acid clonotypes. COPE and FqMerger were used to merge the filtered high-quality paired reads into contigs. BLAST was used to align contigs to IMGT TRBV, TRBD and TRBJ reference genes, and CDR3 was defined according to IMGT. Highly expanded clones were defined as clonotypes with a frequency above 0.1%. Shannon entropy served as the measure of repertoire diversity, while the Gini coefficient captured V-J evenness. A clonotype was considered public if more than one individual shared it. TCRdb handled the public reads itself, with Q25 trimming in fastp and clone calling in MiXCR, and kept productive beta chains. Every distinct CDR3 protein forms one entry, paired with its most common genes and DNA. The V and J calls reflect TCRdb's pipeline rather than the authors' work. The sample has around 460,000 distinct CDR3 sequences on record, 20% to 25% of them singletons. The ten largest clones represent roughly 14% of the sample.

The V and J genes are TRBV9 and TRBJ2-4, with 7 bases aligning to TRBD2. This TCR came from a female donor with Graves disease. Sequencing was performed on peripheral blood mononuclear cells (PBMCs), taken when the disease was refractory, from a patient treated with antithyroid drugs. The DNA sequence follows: TGTGCCAGCAGCTCCCAGGGACGGGGGGAATTGGACATTCAGTACTTC. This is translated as CASSSQGRGELDIQYF.